This TCR beta chain was obtained from a study of shared clonotypes between healthy human individuals. The CDR3 is made up of 16 amino acids. Germline V gene sequence: CDR1 SGHNT, CDR2 YYREEE (reference sequence). J was trimmed by 5 bases and V by 2 bases; bases with no gene match: 5. A word on this clone: Its cognate antigen is unknown.

Only in-frame clones appear in the TCRdb table, and some are missing; sequencing was by immunoSEQ multiplex PCR. This table has roughly 500,000 clones, 79% appearing once. Study-level results: The genetic and exposure-history diversity represented was limited by few donors.

The sequence was collected from a woman aged 40 to 50 in good health. Some clones in this sample may be carry-over from other donors' samples. The sequenced sample was PBMCs. The chain employs TRBV5-4 and TRBJ2-2; 11 nucleotides align to TRBD1. For the CDR3, the DNA is TGTGCCAGCAGCTTAAGGACAGGGGGCCGAACCGGGGAGCTGTTTTTT. Translated: CASSLRTGGRTGELFF.